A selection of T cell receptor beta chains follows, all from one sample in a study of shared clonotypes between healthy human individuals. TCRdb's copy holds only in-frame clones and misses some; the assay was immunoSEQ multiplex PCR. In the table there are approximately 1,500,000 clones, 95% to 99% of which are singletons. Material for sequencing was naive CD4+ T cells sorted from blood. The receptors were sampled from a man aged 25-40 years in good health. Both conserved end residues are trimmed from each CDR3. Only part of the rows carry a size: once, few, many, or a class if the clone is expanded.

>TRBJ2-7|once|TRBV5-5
ASSYLAGTGRDEQY
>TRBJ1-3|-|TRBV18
ASSLGQGAGNTIY
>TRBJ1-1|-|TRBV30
AWRGGSWETF
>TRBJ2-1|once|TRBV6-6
ASSYFGLAGQF
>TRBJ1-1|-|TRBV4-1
ASSHISQMNTEAF
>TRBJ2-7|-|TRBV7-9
ASSPWTGQPTKQY
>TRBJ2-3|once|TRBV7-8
ASSSETTSGNTDTQY
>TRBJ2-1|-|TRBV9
ASTTGGASDNEQF
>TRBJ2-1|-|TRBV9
ASSVVSSGGEQF
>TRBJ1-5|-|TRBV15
ATSRDSHQPQH
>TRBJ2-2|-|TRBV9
ASSALWADTGELF
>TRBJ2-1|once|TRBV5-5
ASSLAWANEQF
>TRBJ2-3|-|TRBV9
ASSGTSGSLGYTQY
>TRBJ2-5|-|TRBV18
ASSPSGDQETQY
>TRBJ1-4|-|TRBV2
ASSDGPNEKLF
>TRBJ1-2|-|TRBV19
ATNNGLDGYT
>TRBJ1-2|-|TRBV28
ASSLGFGGYT
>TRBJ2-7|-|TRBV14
ASSPWTGEQY